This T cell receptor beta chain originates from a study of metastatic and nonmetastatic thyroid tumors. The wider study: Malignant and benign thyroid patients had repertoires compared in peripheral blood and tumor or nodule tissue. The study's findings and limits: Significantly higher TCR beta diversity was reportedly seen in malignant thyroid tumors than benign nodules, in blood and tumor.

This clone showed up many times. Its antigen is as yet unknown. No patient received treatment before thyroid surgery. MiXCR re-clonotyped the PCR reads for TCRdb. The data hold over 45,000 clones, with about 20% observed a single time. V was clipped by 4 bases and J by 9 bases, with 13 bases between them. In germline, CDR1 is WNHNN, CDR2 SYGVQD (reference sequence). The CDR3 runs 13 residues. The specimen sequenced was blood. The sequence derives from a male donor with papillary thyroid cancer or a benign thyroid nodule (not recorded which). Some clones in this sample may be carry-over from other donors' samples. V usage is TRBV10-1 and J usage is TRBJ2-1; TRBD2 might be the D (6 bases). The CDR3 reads CASSGSGSSEQFF. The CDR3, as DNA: TGCGCCAGCAGTGGGTCCGGGAGCAGTGAGCAGTTCTTC.